This T cell receptor (beta chain) originates from a study of blood T cell repertoires in COVID-19. The CDR3 is made up of 14 amino acids. V was pared by 6 bases and J by 0 bases, with 5 bases of the junction left unmatched. The germline V gene has CDR1 LNHDA and CDR2 SQIVND (reference sequence). The method was immunoSEQ multiplex PCR; TCRdb's version includes in-frame clones alone and lacks a portion of them. The sample consists of more than 300,000 clones, about 87% of them appearing once. This clone was seen a single time. This TCR was sampled from a man aged 40-55 years in a cohort exposed to, infected with or recovered from COVID-19 (not recorded which). The sample comprised PBMCs or T cells enriched from blood (not recorded which). The chain joins TRBV19 to TRBJ2-7; 7 nucleotides align to TRBD1. The CDR3, as DNA: TGTGCCAGTAGGGAGACAGGGAACTCCTACGAGCAGTACTTC. Translated: CASRETGNSYEQYF.